The 5 T cell receptor beta chains presented below share a single source sample, sequenced in a study of T-cell reconstitution after alpha-beta-depleted transplantation in children. During its preparation, the TCRbeta library received unique molecular identifiers. TCRdb itself ran the PCR reads through MiXCR, one entry per CDR3 protein. The data show a few hundred thousand distinct CDR3 sequences, about 9.3% seen once. The sequencing here drew on PBMCs from the stem cell graft donor, taken from the stem cell graft. These receptors all stem from a human donor who donated a stem cell graft to a child with acute lymphoblastic leukemia.

This clonotype has a handful of counts. This chain connects TRBV28 to TRBJ2-5; 12 bases align to TRBD2. V gave up 8 bases and J gave up 1 base; unmatched junction bases: 11. CDR1 is MDHEN and CDR2 is SYDVKM in the germline V gene. The CDR3 consists of 17 residues. In nucleotides, the CDR3 is TGTGCCAGCTCGTCCAGGACTAGCGGGACCCTCCAAGAGACCCAGTACTTC. Its translation: CASSSRTSGTLQETQYF.

This clonotype was seen many times. The chain links TRBV9 to TRBJ2-5; D is possibly TRBD2 (5 bases). CDR3 length: 14 residues. The germline gives CDR1 SGDLS, CDR2 YYNGEE. V was cut by 1 base and J by 5 bases, with 12 bases left in between. CDR3 DNA sequence: TGTGCCAGCAGCGTACCGGATGCGGGCGAGACCCAGTACTTC. Encoded protein: CASSVPDAGETQYF.

The chain employs TRBV12-5 and TRBJ2-3; unclear D gene. Per germline, CDR1 LGHNT and CDR2 FRNRAP. Trimming took 2 bases from V and 5 from J, leaving 8 bases between them. The CDR3 is 13 residues long. The CDR3 coding sequence is TGTGCTAGTGGTTTGTTGCTGGGAGATACGCAGTATTTT. As protein: CASGLLLGDTQYF.

This clonotype was recorded at least ten times. The rearrangement links TRBV19 to TRBJ2-1; D is unclear. Germline CDR1 and CDR2: LNHDA and SQIVND (reference sequence). This CDR3 has 14 amino acids. Trimming removed 5 bases at V and 1 base at J, with 9 bases between. CDR3 protein: CASSLGFSYNEQFF. CDR3 bases: TGTGCCAGTAGTCTGGGATTTTCCTACAATGAGCAGTTCTTC.

CDR3 sequence (DNA): TGTGCCAGCAGTCCTTCCCTTACCGACAGCTATGGCTACACCTTC. Amino acids: CASSPSLTDSYGYTF. The V call is TRBV6-4, the J call TRBJ1-2; D is perhaps TRBD1 (5 bases). There are 15 residues in the CDR3. V gave up 5 bases and J gave up 4 bases, with 17 bases separating them. CDR1 is MRHNA and CDR2 is SNTAGT in the germline V gene.